This TCR beta chain was obtained from a study of blood T cell repertoires in COVID-19. Study at large: Samples taken during acute and convalescent COVID-19 were collected in the United States, Italy and Spain. Sources were T cells, B-cell-depleted T cells, or PBMCs; the material itself was cDNA or gDNA.

Only in-frame clones appear in the TCRdb table, and some are missing; sequencing was by immunoSEQ multiplex PCR. The top ten hold 7.4% of the sample, which has 20,000 to 25,000 clones, approximately 92% seen once. V gave up 2 bases and J gave up 2 bases; unmatched junction bases: 10. CDR3 size: 17 residues. CDR1 is MDHEN and CDR2 is SYDVKM in the germline V gene. The genes are TRBV28 and TRBJ2-3, with TRBD2 identical over 7 bases. This sequence originates from a man aged 70 or older with active COVID-19. The sequencing input was peripheral blood. The CDR3 here is CASSLRSRREPTDTQYF. CDR3 nucleotide sequence: TGTGCCAGCAGTTTACGTAGCAGGCGGGAGCCCACAGATACGCAGTATTTT.